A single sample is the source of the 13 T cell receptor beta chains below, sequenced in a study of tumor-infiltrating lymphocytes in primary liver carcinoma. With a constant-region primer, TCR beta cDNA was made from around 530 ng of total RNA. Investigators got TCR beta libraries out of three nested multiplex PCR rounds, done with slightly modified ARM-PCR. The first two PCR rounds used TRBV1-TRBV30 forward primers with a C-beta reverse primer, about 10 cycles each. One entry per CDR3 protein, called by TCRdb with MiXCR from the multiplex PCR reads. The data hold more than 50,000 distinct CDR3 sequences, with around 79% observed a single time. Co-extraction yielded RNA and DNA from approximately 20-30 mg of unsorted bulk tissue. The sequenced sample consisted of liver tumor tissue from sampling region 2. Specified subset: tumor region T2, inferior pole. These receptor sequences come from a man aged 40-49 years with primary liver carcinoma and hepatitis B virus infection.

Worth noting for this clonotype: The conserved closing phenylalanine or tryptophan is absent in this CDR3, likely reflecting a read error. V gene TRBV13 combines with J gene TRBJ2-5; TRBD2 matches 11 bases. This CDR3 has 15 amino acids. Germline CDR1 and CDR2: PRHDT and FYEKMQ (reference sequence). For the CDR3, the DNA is TGTGCCAGTAGCTTACTAGCGGGAGTGGGAGAGACTCAGTACTTG. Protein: CASSLLAGVGETQYL.

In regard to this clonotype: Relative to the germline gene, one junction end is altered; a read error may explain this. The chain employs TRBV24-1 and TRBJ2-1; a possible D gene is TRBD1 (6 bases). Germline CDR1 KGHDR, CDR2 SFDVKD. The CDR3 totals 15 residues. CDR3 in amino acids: CVTSDLGQFGKEQFF. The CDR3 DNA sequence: TGTGTCACCAGTGATTTGGGACAATTTGGGAAAGAGCAGTTCTTC.

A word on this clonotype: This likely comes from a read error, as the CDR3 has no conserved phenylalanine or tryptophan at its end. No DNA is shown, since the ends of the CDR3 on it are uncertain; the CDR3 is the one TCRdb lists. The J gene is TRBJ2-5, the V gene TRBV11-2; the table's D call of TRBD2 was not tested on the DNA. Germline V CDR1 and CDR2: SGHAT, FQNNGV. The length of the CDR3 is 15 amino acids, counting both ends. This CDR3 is CTRSRDSAHQETQCL.

The CDR3 DNA reads as TGTGCCGGCGCCCCATTAAGGGGAGGGGGAGAGACCCAGTACTTC. It codes for CAGAPLRGGGETQYF. This rearrangement joins TRBV6-6 to TRBJ2-5; D is possibly TRBD2 (7 bases). The V gene lost 11 bases and the J gene lost 4 bases, with 23 bases spanning the gap. CDR3 length: 15 residues. The V gene's germline CDR1 is MNHNY and CDR2 SVGAGI (reference sequence).

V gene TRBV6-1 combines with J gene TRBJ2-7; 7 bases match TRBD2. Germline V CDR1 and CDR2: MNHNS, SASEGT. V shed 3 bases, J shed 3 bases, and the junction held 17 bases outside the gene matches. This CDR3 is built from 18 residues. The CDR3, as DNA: TGTGCCAGCAGTGACGTCTGGGGGGAGGGATCGCCCCACTACGAGCAGTACTTC. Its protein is CASSDVWGEGSPHYEQYF.

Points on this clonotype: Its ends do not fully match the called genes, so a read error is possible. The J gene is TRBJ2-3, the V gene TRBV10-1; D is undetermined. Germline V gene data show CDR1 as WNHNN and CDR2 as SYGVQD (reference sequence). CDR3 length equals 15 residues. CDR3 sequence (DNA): TGCACCAGCAGTGAGTCGGTGCCGACGGCCGATACACAGTATTTT. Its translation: CTSSESVPTADTQYF.

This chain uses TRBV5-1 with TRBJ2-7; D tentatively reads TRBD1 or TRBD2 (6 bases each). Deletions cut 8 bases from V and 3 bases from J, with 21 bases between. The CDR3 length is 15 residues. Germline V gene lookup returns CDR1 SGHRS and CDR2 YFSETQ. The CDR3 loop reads CARSETRGGVYEQYF. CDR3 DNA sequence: TGCGCCAGGAGCGAGACTAGAGGGGGTGTCTACGAGCAGTACTTC.

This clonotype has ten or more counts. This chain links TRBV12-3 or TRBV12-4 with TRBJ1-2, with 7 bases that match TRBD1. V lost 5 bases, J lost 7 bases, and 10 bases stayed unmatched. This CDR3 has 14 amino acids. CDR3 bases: TGTGCCAGCAGTCTCGGGACAGACCTAACTGGCTACACCTTC. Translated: CASSLGTDLTGYTF.

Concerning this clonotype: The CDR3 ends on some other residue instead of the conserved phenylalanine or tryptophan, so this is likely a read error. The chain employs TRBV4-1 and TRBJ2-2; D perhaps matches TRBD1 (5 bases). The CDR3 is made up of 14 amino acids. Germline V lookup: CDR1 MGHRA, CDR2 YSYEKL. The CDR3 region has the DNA TGCGTCAGCAGCCCCCCCCAGGGATCCGGGGAGCTGTTTGTT. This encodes CVSSPPQGSGELFV.

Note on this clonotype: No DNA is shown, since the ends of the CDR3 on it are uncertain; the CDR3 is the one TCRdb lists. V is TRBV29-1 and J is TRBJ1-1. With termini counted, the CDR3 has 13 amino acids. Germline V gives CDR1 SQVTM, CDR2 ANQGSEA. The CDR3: CNVGKGTNTEALF.

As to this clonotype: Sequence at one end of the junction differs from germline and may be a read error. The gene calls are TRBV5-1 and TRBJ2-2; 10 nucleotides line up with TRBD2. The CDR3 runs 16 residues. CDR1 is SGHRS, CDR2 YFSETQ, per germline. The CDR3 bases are TGTGCCAGCAGTTCTAGCGGGAGTGTGAACACCGAGGAGCTGTTTTTT. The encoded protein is CASSSSGSVNTEELFF.

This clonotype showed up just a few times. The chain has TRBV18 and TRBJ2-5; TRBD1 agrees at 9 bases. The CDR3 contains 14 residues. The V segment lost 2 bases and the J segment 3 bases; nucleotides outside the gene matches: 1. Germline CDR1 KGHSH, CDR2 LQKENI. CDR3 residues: CASSPGDREETQYF. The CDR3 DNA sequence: TGTGCCAGCTCACCAGGGGACAGGGAAGAGACCCAGTACTTC. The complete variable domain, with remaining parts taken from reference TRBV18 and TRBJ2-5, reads NAGVMQNPRHLVRRRGQEARLRCSPMKGHSHVYWYRQLPEEGLKFMVYLQKENIIDESGMPKERFSAEFPKEGPSILRIQQVVRGDSAAYFCASSPGDREETQYFGPGTRLLVL.

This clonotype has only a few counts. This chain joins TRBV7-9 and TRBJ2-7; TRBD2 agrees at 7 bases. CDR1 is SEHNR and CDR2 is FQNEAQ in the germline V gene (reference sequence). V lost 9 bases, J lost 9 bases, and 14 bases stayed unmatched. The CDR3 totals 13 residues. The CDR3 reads CASSMETSSGQYF. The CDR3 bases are TGTGCCAGTAGCATGGAGACTAGCTCAGGGCAGTACTTC.